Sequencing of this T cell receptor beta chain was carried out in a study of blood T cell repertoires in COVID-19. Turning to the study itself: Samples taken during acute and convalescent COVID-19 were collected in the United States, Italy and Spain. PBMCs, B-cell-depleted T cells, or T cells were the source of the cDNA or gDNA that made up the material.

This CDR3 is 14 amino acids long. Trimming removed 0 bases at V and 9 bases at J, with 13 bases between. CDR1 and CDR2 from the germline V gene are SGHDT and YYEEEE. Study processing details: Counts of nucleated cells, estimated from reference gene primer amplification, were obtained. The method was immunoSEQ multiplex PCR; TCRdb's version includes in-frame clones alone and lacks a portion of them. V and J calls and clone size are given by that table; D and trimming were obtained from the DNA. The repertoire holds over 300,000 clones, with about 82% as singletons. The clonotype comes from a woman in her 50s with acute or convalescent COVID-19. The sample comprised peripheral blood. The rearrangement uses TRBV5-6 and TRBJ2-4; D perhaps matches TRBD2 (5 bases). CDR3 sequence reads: CASSLATGYGIQYF. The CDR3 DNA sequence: TGTGCCAGCAGCTTGGCCACGGGGTATGGCATTCAGTACTTC.